This TCR beta chain was captured in a study of blood T cell repertoires in COVID-19. Study overall: From the United States, Italy and Spain came samples of acute and convalescent COVID-19. Sources were T cells, B-cell-depleted T cells, or PBMCs; the material itself was cDNA or gDNA.

The CDR3 covers 14 residues. Germline lookup yields CDR1 SGHAT and CDR2 FQNNGV. With 5 bases removed from V and 5 bases from J, the gap between germline ends came to 15 bases. In the authors' methods: Estimation of nucleated cell counts relied on the amplification of reference gene primers. The repertoire was sequenced with immunoSEQ multiplex PCR; TCRdb's copy has only in-frame clones and lacks some. That table gives V, J and clone size, and the DNA gave D and trimming. The table records over 95,000 clones, roughly 89% of them present only once. This TCR was recovered from a man aged 70 or older with active or convalescent COVID-19. The sample was peripheral blood. The chain carries TRBV11-2 and TRBJ2-5; D remains unclear. CDR3 DNA sequence: TGTGCCAGCAGCCCCCCTAGTAATAGGGAGACCCAGTACTTC. Residues: CASSPPSNRETQYF.